This T cell receptor (beta chain) was found in a study of fetal regulatory T cell absence and autoimmunity. As for the study in general: IPEX patients had exocrine pancreas autoimmunity without clinical diabetes. Overall study findings and caveats: Oligoclonal TCR enrichment in pancreas over cord blood reached over 95-fold for some clones. Cord blood and pancreas showed broadly similar TRB gene family usage.

Method: immunoSEQ multiplex PCR; TCRdb's copy keeps in-frame clones and lacks some. This table has more than 85,000 clones, about two thirds appearing once. In regard to this clone: The antigen is undetermined.

This CDR3 has 14 amino acids. CDR1 is SGHRS and CDR2 is YFSETQ in the germline V gene. After removal of 6 bases from V and 6 bases from J, the junction contained 10 bases not matched to a gene. The receptor was derived from a male donor with IPEX syndrome. Sequenced: pancreas tissue. The V and J genes are TRBV5-1 and TRBJ2-3; 7 positions match TRBD1. This CDR3 reads CASNRGWLADTQYF. CDR3 sequence (DNA): TGCGCCAGCAACAGGGGATGGCTCGCGGATACGCAGTATTTT.